The 32 T cell receptor beta chains below were found in one sample sequenced in a study of tumor and adjacent non-tumor tissue in lung cancer. The template was RNA from unsorted bulk tissue. TCRbeta libraries were built with three rounds of nested PCR, modified from ARM-PCR. TCRdb re-called the multiplex PCR reads with MiXCR, one entry per CDR3 protein. Of some 74,000 distinct CDR3 sequences in the sample, 55% to 80% were seen once. The sequenced material came from lung tumor tissue. The source is a woman between 40 and 55 years old with non-small cell lung cancer.

The chain links TRBV12-3 or TRBV12-4 to TRBJ1-6, with D tentatively TRBD1 (5 bases). Trimming left V 9 bases short and J 7 bases short, with 13 bases between. This CDR3 spans 13 amino acids. CDR3 in DNA: TGTGCCAGTAGGGGACGGGCGAATTCACCCCTCCACTTT. Amino acid sequence: CASRGRANSPLHF.

This clonotype showed up many times. The chain links TRBV21-1 to TRBJ2-7; the D call in the table, TRBD1, was not verified against the DNA. TRBV21-1 is described as a pseudogene. The CDR3 is 16 amino acids. The CDR3: CASSKAIRDSPYEQYF. The DNA for the CDR3 is TGTGCCAGCAGCAAAGCAATACGGGACAGCCCCTACGAGCAGTACTTC.

The chain uses TRBV12-3 or TRBV12-4 and TRBJ2-2; 9 bases align to TRBD1. The CDR3 length is 17 residues. The J segment lost 5 bases and the V segment lost 9 bases, leaving 16 bases of the junction unmatched. The CDR3 sequence: CASSMGTGPVLTGELFF. The CDR3 DNA reads TGTGCCAGTAGTATGGGGACAGGGCCCGTTCTAACCGGGGAGCTGTTTTTT.

As to this clonotype: Germline is not matched at one junction end, which may reflect a read error. The CDR3 region has the DNA TGTGCCAGCACCCTTAGCGGGGGGGTGAGCACCTGGGAGCTGTCTTTT. Amino acids: CASTLSGGVSTWELSF. J is TRBJ2-2 and V is TRBV6-5; 11 positions agree with TRBD2. CDR3 length: 16 amino acids. The V gene's germline CDR1 is MNHEY and CDR2 SVGAGI.

The rearrangement uses TRBV10-2 and TRBJ2-1; the match to TRBD1 covers 7 bases. Unmatched junction bases numbered 5, after V lost 2 bases and J lost 4 bases. Germline loops: CDR1 WSHSY, CDR2 SAAADI. The CDR3 runs to 15 residues. CDR3 amino acids: CASSEARGLYNEQFF. The CDR3 DNA reads as TGCGCCAGCAGTGAGGCTAGGGGGCTGTACAATGAGCAGTTCTTC.

The count of this clonotype is one. It is likely a read error, because the conserved phenylalanine at the end of the CDR3 is missing. The DNA is left out, because the CDR3 cannot be placed on it with certainty; the CDR3 is given as TCRdb lists it. The genes are TRBV29-1 and TRBJ2-1; the DNA was not compared with TRBD2, the D call given in the table. CDR1 is SQVTM and CDR2 is ANQGSEA in the germline V gene. The CDR3 region is 14 residues in length, termini included. The CDR3 loop reads CSVGAGGHYNERFI.

This clonotype was detected a few times. Mismatch with germline at one junction end may stem from a read error. V gene TRBV11-2 combines with J gene TRBJ2-3, with D unresolved. This CDR3 is 13 amino acids long. Germline assignment: CDR1 SGHAT and CDR2 FQNNGV. Written as DNA, the CDR3 is TGTCCCAGCAGCTCCGACCCAAGGGATACCCAGTATTTT. The encoded protein is CPSSSDPRDTQYF.

This sequence joins TRBV6-1 and TRBJ2-1, with 9 bases aligning to TRBD2. The CDR3 spans 18 residues. The germline V gene encodes CDR1 MNHNS and CDR2 SASEGT. Trimming removed 4 bases from V and 9 bases from J; junction bases left unmatched: 19. DNA for the CDR3: TGTGCCAGCAGTGTCGTAGGGGGCGGGGGGGGAATAGAAAGTGAGCAGTTCTTC. It is translated as CASSVVGGGGGIESEQFF.

The chain employs TRBV6-5 and TRBJ2-7; TRBD1 matches at 8 bases. This CDR3 region has 13 residues. J lost 13 bases, V lost 6 bases, and 14 bases had no gene match. The germline gives CDR1 MNHEY, CDR2 SVGAGI. The CDR3 region is CASRGQAWDERYF. CDR3 DNA: TGTGCCAGCAGGGGACAGGCCTGGGACGAGCGATACTTC.

Of note for this clonotype: Sequence at one end of the junction differs from germline and may be a read error. The gene calls are TRBV7-8 and TRBJ2-7, with 10 positions matching TRBD2. Germline CDR1 reads SGHVS; CDR2 reads FQNEAQ. The CDR3 covers 18 residues. The CDR3 nucleotides read TGTGCCAACAGCTCCAAACATGCGAGTAGCGGGGGGCCCCGCGAGCAGTACTTC. Translation: CANSSKHASSGGPREQYF.

A few counts support this clonotype. The V gene is TRBV11-2, the J gene TRBJ2-1; TRBD2 agrees at 10 bases. The CDR3 spans 16 residues. The germline CDR1 and CDR2 sequences are SGHAT and FQNNGV. This chain's CDR3 is CASGLGPLAGRNEQFF. CDR3 in DNA: TGTGCTAGCGGTTTAGGGCCACTAGCGGGGCGCAATGAGCAGTTCTTC.

On this clonotype itself: A much larger clone differs by one base, so this may be a read error. Here the CDR3 DNA reads TGTGTCAGCAGGAAGCCGGGGACCTACGAGCAGTACTTC. Amino acid sequence: CVSRKPGTYEQYF. This chain uses TRBV6-5 with TRBJ2-7, with a tentative D call TRBD2 (5 bases). CDR3 length equals 13 residues. In germline, CDR1 is MNHEY, CDR2 SVGAGI.

With respect to this clonotype: One end of the junction is discordant with germline, which a read error may explain. The gene calls are TRBV5-6 and TRBJ1-5, with unresolved D. CDR3 size: 19 residues. Per the germline V gene, CDR1 is SGHDT and CDR2 is YYEEEE. The CDR3 protein is CASGLAMASGLFRNQPQHF. Here the CDR3 DNA reads TGTGCCAGCGGCTTGGCTATGGCAAGTGGTCTCTTCCGCAATCAGCCCCAGCATTTT.

Details on this clonotype: At one boundary the junction diverges from the germline segment, which might be a read error. The rearrangement links TRBV6-6 to TRBJ2-5; D possibly corresponds to TRBD2 (6 bases). The CDR3 has 14 residues. Germline CDR1 MNHNY, CDR2 SVGAGI (reference sequence). CDR3 bases: TGTGTCAGCATTCGACCCGGGACTGAAGAGACCCAGTACTTC. Amino acids: CVSIRPGTEETQYF.

To note about this clonotype: One junction end does not reproduce the germline sequence, and a read error may be involved. The rearrangement joins TRBV6-1 to TRBJ2-3; no clear D. Germline-derived CDR1 and CDR2 are MNHNS and SASEGT. CDR3 length: 13 amino acids. The CDR3: CASSNSRIDMQYF. The CDR3 DNA reads as TGTGCCAGCAGTAATAGCCGCATAGATATGCAGTACTTT.

With respect to this clonotype: An end of the junction differs from the germline gene, which may be a read error. This chain joins TRBV30 and TRBJ1-1, with a tentative D call TRBD1 (5 bases). CDR1 is GTSNPN and CDR2 is SVGIG in the germline V gene (reference sequence). This CDR3 is built from 14 residues. The CDR3: CVWTRARRNTEAFF. The DNA of the CDR3 is TGTGTCTGGACAAGGGCCAGGAGGAACACTGAAGCTTTCTTT.

Turning to this clonotype: At one boundary the junction diverges from the germline segment, which might be a read error. The J gene is TRBJ2-1, the V gene TRBV11-2; 10 positions agree with TRBD2. The CDR3 has 14 residues. The germline V gene encodes CDR1 SGHAT and CDR2 FQNNGV. For the CDR3, the DNA is TGTGACAGCAACCGGACTAGCGGAAACAATGAGCAGTTCTTC. Its translation is CDSNRTSGNNEQFF.

This chain uses TRBV11-2 with TRBJ2-3, with D tentatively TRBD1 (5 bases). This CDR3 comprises 16 residues. The germline gives CDR1 SGHAT, CDR2 FQNNGV. With 11 bases removed from V and 7 bases from J, the gap between germline ends came to 28 bases. The CDR3 bases are TGTGCCGGCAACTTAGCCTCCCAGGGTAGCACGAATACGCAGTATTTT. Translating it yields CAGNLASQGSTNTQYF.

As regards this clonotype: This clone may be a read error of a much larger clone one base away. The chain joins TRBV6-1 to TRBJ2-7; maybe TRBD2 (6 bases). The germline V gene has CDR1 MNHNS and CDR2 SASEGT. The CDR3 has 11 residues. The CDR3 DNA sequence: TGTACCAACACGGGAGCCTACGAGCAGTACTTC. It codes for CTNTGAYEQYF.

On this clonotype itself: A read error may produce the germline difference seen at one junction end. The chain couples TRBV11-2 to TRBJ1-4; perhaps TRBD1 as D (5 bases). CDR3 length: 16 amino acids. From germline, CDR1 is SGHAT and CDR2 FQNNGV. In nucleotides, the CDR3 is TGTGCCAACAGCCTTCAGGGCCAGGTGCAGGGTGAAAAACTGTTTTTC. This sequence encodes CANSLQGQVQGEKLFF. Full variable domain (outside the CDR3, taken from reference TRBV11-2 and TRBJ1-4): EAGVAQSPRYKIIEKRQSVAFWCNPISGHATLYWYQQILGQGPKLLIQFQNNGVVDDSQLPKDRFSAERLKGVDSTLKIQPAKLEDSAVYLCANSLQGQVQGEKLFFGSGTQLSVL.

Only a few counts were recorded for this clonotype. In DNA form, the CDR3 reads TGCAGTGCTAGGGTACTAGCTAACTATGGCTACACCTTC. Its protein is CSARVLANYGYTF. The rearrangement uses TRBV20-1 and TRBJ1-2; no clear D gene. CDR1 DFQATT and CDR2 SNEGSKA come from the germline V gene (reference sequence). This CDR3 spans 13 amino acids. Trimming took 3 bases from V and 0 from J, leaving 8 bases between them.

Note on this clonotype: Given the absence of the conserved phenylalanine or tryptophan at the CDR3 end, a read error is likely. This chain connects TRBV5-4 to TRBJ2-2, with D unresolved. Germline V CDR1 and CDR2: SGHNT, YYREEE (reference sequence). This CDR3 comprises 14 residues. V lost 4 bases and J 2 bases, leaving 9 bases between the germline ends. The CDR3 nucleotides read TGTGCCAGCAGCAGGTGGCTTAACACCGGGGAGCTGTTTCTT. Its protein product is CASSRWLNTGELFL.

Comments on this clonotype: This is likely a read error, given that the CDR3 carries no conserved phenylalanine or tryptophan at its end. The DNA is omitted, as the CDR3 cannot be located on it reliably, and the CDR3 follows TCRdb's listing. This chain links TRBV14 with TRBJ2-1; TRBD2 is the table's D call, not checked against the DNA. Germline CDR1 is SGHDN and CDR2 is FVKESK. The CDR3 spans 18 residues, counting both ends. CDR3 residues: CVSSQDLTARLSYNEQSL.

About this clonotype itself: The final CDR3 position lacks the conserved phenylalanine or tryptophan, pointing to a likely read error. This chain links TRBV20-1 with TRBJ2-2; 10 nucleotides match TRBD2. Trimming at V came to 2 bases and at J to 4 bases, leaving 10 bases not matched to a gene. The CDR3 contains 17 residues. Germline loops: CDR1 DFQATT, CDR2 SNEGSKA (reference sequence). In DNA form, the CDR3 reads TGCAGTGCTAGAAACGTTCCAAGCGGGGGGGCCACCGGGGAGCTGTTTTTA. Amino acids: CSARNVPSGGATGELFL.

On this clonotype itself: The CDR3 carries no conserved terminal phenylalanine or tryptophan, so it likely arises from a read error. The chain recombines TRBV28 with TRBJ2-4, with TRBD1 matching 7 bases. From germline, CDR1 is MDHEN and CDR2 SYDVKM. The CDR3 covers 14 residues. Germline trimming cut 7 bases from V and 7 bases from J; bases unmatched to any gene: 10. The CDR3, as DNA: TGTGCCAGCATTCCCTTAGGACAGGTGAACATTCAGTACTTG. This gives the protein CASIPLGQVNIQYL.

In regard to this clonotype: An end of the junction does not agree with germline; a read error may underlie this. The chain recombines TRBV11-3 with TRBJ1-3, with D hard to call. CDR3 size: 13 residues. CDR1 SGHNT and CDR2 YENEEA come from the germline V gene. CDR3 sequence (DNA): TGTGCCAGCAGCCATAATACCGGAAACGCCATATATTTT. It codes for CASSHNTGNAIYF.

The chain uses TRBV29-1 and TRBJ1-2, with TRBD1 matching over 8 bases. Germline trimming cut 4 bases from V and 8 bases from J; bases unmatched to any gene: 21. Germline-derived CDR1 and CDR2 are SQVTM and ANQGSEA. CDR3 length: 17 residues. CDR3 bases: TGCAGCGTTGCCCCCCCCTTCGCTGCAGGGGGCGTCGGGGGCTACACCTTC. This gives the protein CSVAPPFAAGGVGGYTF. Filled out from reference TRBV29-1 and TRBJ1-2, the complete variable domain reads SAVISQKPSRDICQRGTSLTIQCQVDSQVTMMFWYRQQPGQSLTLIATANQGSEATYESGFVIDKFPISRPNLTFSTLTVSNMSPEDSSIYLCSVAPPFAAGGVGGYTFGSGTRLTVV.

This clonotype has a count of ten or more. The chain joins TRBV4-2 to TRBJ2-1; 8 nucleotides agree with TRBD2. The CDR3 loop spans 16 amino acids. V lost 4 bases, J lost 2 bases, and 7 bases stayed unmatched. Germline CDR1 and CDR2: LGHNA and YNFKEQ. CDR3 sequence reads: CASSRTYGGAYNEQFF. The CDR3 coding sequence is TGTGCCAGCAGCCGGACCTACGGGGGGGCCTACAATGAGCAGTTCTTC.

Concerning this clonotype: A read error may explain this, as a much larger clone is one base away. The CDR3 does not close with the conserved phenylalanine or tryptophan, likely indicating a read error. The chain recombines TRBV10-2 with TRBJ2-3, with 8 bases fitting TRBD2. Per the germline V gene, CDR1 is WSHSY and CDR2 is SAAADI. Unmatched junction bases numbered 10, after V lost 6 bases and J lost 5 bases. This CDR3 is 15 amino acids long. CDR3 sequence reads: CASRTRASGGDTQYS. CDR3 DNA: TGCGCCAGCAGGACCCGAGCGAGCGGGGGAGATACGCAGTATTCT.

The chain employs TRBV2 and TRBJ2-7; D not certain. This CDR3 region has 13 residues. Deletions cut 0 bases from V and 7 bases from J, with 10 bases between. Germline loops: CDR1 SNHLY, CDR2 FYNNEI. CDR3 bases: TGTGCCAGCAGTGAAGCGACGAGTTGGGAGCAGTACTTC. Translated, it gives CASSEATSWEQYF.

The sample holds a few counts of this clonotype. CDR3 sequence reads: CASSGRVDTQYF. The CDR3 DNA is TGTGCCAGCTCAGGAAGGGTAGATACGCAGTATTTT. The chain combines TRBV18 with TRBJ2-3; D gene unclear. Germline-derived CDR1 and CDR2 are KGHSH and LQKENI. The CDR3 consists of 12 residues. V dropped 5 bases and J dropped 5 bases, with 8 bases sitting between them.

Remarks on this clonotype: A junction boundary mismatches the germline segment, possibly from a read error. V usage is TRBV4-2 and J usage is TRBJ2-6; D possibly uses TRBD1 or TRBD2 (6 bases each). The CDR3 runs to 19 residues. Germline V lookup: CDR1 LGHNA, CDR2 YNFKEQ. The CDR3 region is CTSRQDLRGRHSGANVLTF. As DNA, the CDR3 is TGTACCAGCAGACAAGATCTTCGGGGGCGGCACTCTGGGGCCAACGTCCTGACTTTC.